The 26 T cell receptor beta chains below were found in one sample sequenced in a study of blood T cell repertoires in COVID-19. Sequenced by immunoSEQ multiplex PCR; TCRdb stores in-frame clones only, minus some. Of around 100,000 clones detected, around 85% appear once; the ten largest clones hold about 13%. The sample was peripheral blood. These receptors all stem from a human donor in a cohort sampled during active COVID-19.

This rearrangement joins TRBV5-1 to TRBJ2-1; TRBD2 might be the D (6 bases). Germline V gives CDR1 SGHRS, CDR2 YFSETQ. V dropped 1 base and J dropped 3 bases, with 11 bases sitting between them. The CDR3 extends over 15 amino acids. CDR3 in DNA: TGCGCCAGCAGCTTGCGGCGGGGAAACTACAATGAGCAGTTCTTC. It translates to CASSLRRGNYNEQFF.

J is TRBJ2-3 and V is TRBV7-2, with TRBD2 matching over 10 bases. Trimming removed 4 bases from V and 1 base from J; junction bases left unmatched: 11. Per the germline V gene, CDR1 is SGHTA and CDR2 is FQGNSA. The CDR3 spans 18 residues. CDR3 coding DNA: TGTGCCAGCAGCTCAAGGGGAGGTAGCGGGGGGCGCACAGATACGCAGTATTTT. Its translation is CASSSRGGSGGRTDTQYF.

This chain joins TRBV9 and TRBJ2-5; 7 bases match TRBD1. The CDR3 covers 15 residues. Trimming took 2 bases from V and 5 from J; bases not matched to a gene: 9. In germline, CDR1 is SGDLS, CDR2 YYNGEE. The CDR3 here is CASSVGTGETETQYF. CDR3 sequence (DNA): TGTGCCAGCAGCGTCGGAACAGGGGAGACGGAGACCCAGTACTTC. The full variable domain, with the rest looked up from reference TRBV9 and TRBJ2-5, is DSGVTQTPKHLITATGQRVTLRCSPRSGDLSVYWYQQSLDQGLQFLIQYYNGEERAKGNILERFSAQQFPDLHSELNLSSLELGDSALYFCASSVGTGETETQYFGPGTRLLVL.

J is TRBJ2-1 and V is TRBV5-6; 7 nucleotides align to TRBD1. The V gene end was trimmed by 3 bases and the J gene end by 2 bases; junction bases not matched to a gene: 5. In germline, CDR1 is SGHDT, CDR2 YYEEEE. This CDR3 is built from 15 residues. DNA for the CDR3: TGTGCCAGCAGCTCCCGGGACAGACCCTACAATGAGCAGTTCTTC. Translated: CASSSRDRPYNEQFF.

The rearrangement joins TRBV11-3 to TRBJ2-1; TRBD2 aligns across 11 bases. The germline CDR1 and CDR2 sequences are SGHNT and YENEEA. V was pared by 1 base and J by 1 base, with 3 bases of the junction left unmatched. The CDR3 has 17 residues. CDR3 sequence reads: CASSLGGLAESYNEQFF. The CDR3 nucleotides read TGTGCCAGCAGCTTAGGGGGACTAGCGGAGTCCTACAATGAGCAGTTCTTC.

This clone was recorded a few times. The chain links TRBV5-5 to TRBJ2-7; 8 bases are a match to TRBD1. V was pared by 4 bases and J by 3 bases, with 6 bases of the junction left unmatched. The CDR3 sequence is 14 residues long. Germline-derived CDR1 and CDR2 are SGHKS and YYEKEE (reference sequence). The CDR3 coding sequence is TGTGCCAGCAGCCCAGACAGGGGCTACTACGAGCAGTACTTC. Amino acids: CASSPDRGYYEQYF.

The chain links TRBV6-5 to TRBJ1-1; D may be TRBD1 (5 bases). Between the trimmed V and J ends, which lost 8 bases and 2 bases, there was a span of 18 bases. The CDR3 has 15 amino acids. CDR1 and CDR2 from the germline V gene are MNHEY and SVGAGI. CDR3 loop: CASPRRGSDNTEAFF. CDR3 in DNA: TGTGCCAGCCCCAGGAGGGGCAGTGATAACACTGAAGCTTTCTTT.

V gene TRBV10-2 combines with J gene TRBJ2-5; the match to TRBD2 covers 9 bases. After removal of 1 base from V and 2 bases from J, the junction contained 5 bases not matched to a gene. The CDR3 consists of 16 residues. Germline values: CDR1 WSHSY, CDR2 SAAADI. CDR3 region: CASSEFRRGGQETQYF. DNA for the CDR3: TGCGCCAGCAGTGAGTTCAGGCGGGGGGGACAAGAGACCCAGTACTTC.

This chain uses TRBV7-8 with TRBJ2-1; tentative D call: TRBD2 (6 bases). V was shortened by 1 base and J by 8 bases, with 18 bases between the two germline ends. The CDR3 contains 16 residues. Germline values: CDR1 SGHVS, CDR2 FQNEAQ. CDR3 amino acids: CASSLEGGAFTDEQFF. CDR3 nucleotide sequence: TGTGCCAGCAGCTTAGAGGGCGGGGCCTTTACAGATGAGCAGTTCTTC.

This clone occurred a few times. Here the CDR3 DNA reads TGTGCCAGCAGTTTTGCGGGGATTGGCGAAAAACTGTTTTTT. This gives the protein CASSFAGIGEKLFF. This sequence joins TRBV28 and TRBJ1-4; D unresolved. The CDR3 runs 14 residues. The V and J ends lost 3 bases and 8 bases respectively, with 13 bases between them. The germline V gene encodes CDR1 MDHEN and CDR2 SYDVKM.

The genes are TRBV6-5 and TRBJ1-6, with a possible D match to TRBD1 (5 bases). Looked up from germline, CDR1 is MNHEY and CDR2 is SVGAGI. This CDR3 comprises 13 residues. V lost 6 bases to trimming and J lost 6 bases, with 9 bases between them. CDR3 loop: CASSRQPNSPLHF. In DNA, the CDR3 is TGTGCCAGCAGCAGACAGCCTAATTCACCCCTCCACTTT.

The rearrangement links TRBV6-6 to TRBJ1-5, with 7 positions matching TRBD1. With V trimmed by 5 bases and J by 0 bases, 7 bases remained unmatched. CDR1 and CDR2 from the germline V gene are MNHNY and SVGAGI (reference sequence). The CDR3 totals 16 residues. The CDR3 protein is CASSTGTAYSNQPQHF. The CDR3 coding sequence is TGTGCCAGCAGTACCGGGACAGCCTATAGCAATCAGCCCCAGCATTTT.

V gene TRBV6-4 combines with J gene TRBJ1-2; possible D gene TRBD1, 6 bases. With 8 bases removed from V and 8 bases from J, the gap between germline ends came to 18 bases. Germline V CDR1 and CDR2: MRHNA, SNTAGT. This CDR3 region has 13 residues. CDR3 nucleotides: TGTGCCAGCTACTGGACAGTTTTTGCGGGCTACACCTTC. Translation gives CASYWTVFAGYTF.

The gene calls are TRBV19 and TRBJ1-2, with D perhaps matching TRBD1 (6 bases). The CDR3 totals 16 residues. Germline assignment: CDR1 LNHDA and CDR2 SQIVND (reference sequence). The V end was cut by 5 bases, the J end by 5 bases, with 21 bases between. For the CDR3, the DNA is TGTGCCAGTAGTCCGCTGGGAACAGGGAATTGGTATGGCTACACCTTC. This codes for CASSPLGTGNWYGYTF.

V usage is TRBV4-1 and J usage is TRBJ1-4, with 8 bases matching TRBD1. With 1 base clipped from V and 3 bases from J, the junction kept 7 bases outside the gene matches. The CDR3 sequence is 17 residues long. Germline-derived CDR1 and CDR2 are MGHRA and YSYEKL. The DNA of the CDR3 is TGCGCCAGCAGCCAAGGACAGGGGAAGGTGGCTAATGAAAAACTGTTTTTT. Translating it yields CASSQGQGKVANEKLFF.

This clone was found a few times. The chain couples TRBV4-3 to TRBJ2-1, with 10 bases lining up with TRBD2. V gave up 0 bases and J gave up 7 bases; unmatched junction bases: 6. Germline V gene lookup returns CDR1 LGHNA and CDR2 YSLEER. CDR3 length: 16 residues. CDR3 sequence: CASSQDQKTSGNEQFF. In nucleotides, the CDR3 is TGCGCCAGCAGCCAAGATCAGAAGACTAGCGGGAATGAGCAGTTCTTC.

The gene calls are TRBV10-3 and TRBJ1-1, with D perhaps matching TRBD1 (5 bases). Trimming left V 3 bases short and J 1 base short, with 12 bases between. The CDR3 runs 15 residues. Germline CDR1 ENHRY, CDR2 SYGVKD. The CDR3 DNA sequence: TGTGCCATCAGTGACCAGGGATTCGGGAACACTGAAGCTTTCTTT. Protein sequence: CAISDQGFGNTEAFF.

The chain employs TRBV2 and TRBJ2-4, with TRBD2 matching over 11 bases. The CDR3 runs to 14 residues. With V trimmed by 7 bases and J by 11 bases, 10 bases remained unmatched. Germline CDR1 is SNHLY and CDR2 is FYNNEI. This CDR3 is CASNLAGGHSFQYF. Written as DNA, the CDR3 is TGTGCCAGCAATCTAGCGGGGGGCCATAGCTTTCAGTACTTC.

The chain combines TRBV5-6 with TRBJ2-1; 9 bases agree with TRBD2. The CDR3 length is 15 residues. V lost 2 bases to trimming and J lost 2 bases; unmatched junction nucleotides: 2. Germline V CDR1 and CDR2: SGHDT, YYEEEE. CDR3 region: CASSLRGGAYNEQFF. CDR3 DNA: TGTGCCAGCAGCTTACGCGGGGGGGCCTACAATGAGCAGTTCTTC.

This chain uses TRBV20-1 with TRBJ2-5, with D maybe TRBD2 (5 bases). V was clipped by 7 bases and J by 2 bases, with 8 bases between them. Germline V CDR1 and CDR2: DFQATT, SNEGSKA (reference sequence). The CDR3 length is 11 residues. CDR3 nucleotides: TGCAGTGGAGGGCAGCAAGAGACCCAGTACTTC. Translated, it gives CSGGQQETQYF.

CDR3 amino acids: CASSLRLASYNEQFF. CDR3 coding DNA: TGTGCCAGCAGCCTGCGACTGGCTTCCTACAATGAGCAGTTCTTC. The rearrangement links TRBV5-4 to TRBJ2-1, with D uncertain. Germline-derived CDR1 and CDR2 are SGHNT and YYREEE (reference sequence). The V end lost 4 bases, the J end lost 1 base, and 12 bases lay between the germline ends. This CDR3 spans 15 amino acids.

The chain employs TRBV10-3 and TRBJ1-1; D ambiguous. CDR1 ENHRY and CDR2 SYGVKD come from the germline V gene. The CDR3 contains 14 residues. V was pared by 2 bases and J by 1 base, with 8 bases between. CDR3 region: CAISEIEGNTEAFF. The CDR3 nucleotides are TGTGCCATCAGTGAGATTGAGGGGAACACTGAAGCTTTCTTT.

The rearrangement joins TRBV11-2 to TRBJ2-5, with 7 bases fitting TRBD2. Germline CDR1 SGHAT, CDR2 FQNNGV. V lost 5 bases, J lost 2 bases, and 5 bases stayed unmatched. The CDR3 runs to 14 residues. The CDR3 DNA sequence: TGTGCCAGCAGCACGTCTAGCGGACAAGAGACCCAGTACTTC. Translated: CASSTSSGQETQYF.

The chain is built from TRBV20-1 and TRBJ2-3; 10 positions match TRBD2. The germline gives CDR1 DFQATT, CDR2 SNEGSKA (reference sequence). This CDR3 has 14 amino acids. J lost 6 bases, V lost 6 bases, and 9 bases had no gene match. CDR3 sequence: CSASSGGTRDTQYF. The CDR3 nucleotides read TGCAGTGCCAGTAGCGGGGGGACCAGGGATACGCAGTATTTT.

This chain links TRBV6-6 with TRBJ1-5; D gene uncertain. Trimming took 6 bases from V and 4 from J, leaving 10 bases between them. The CDR3 is 13 residues long. In germline, CDR1 is MNHNY, CDR2 SVGAGI (reference sequence). CDR3: CASSPAGNQPQHF. For the CDR3, the DNA is TGTGCCAGCAGCCCCGCGGGGAATCAGCCCCAGCATTTT.

The V and J genes are TRBV5-1 and TRBJ1-2, with D possibly TRBD1 on 6 matching bases. This CDR3 comprises 14 residues. Germline CDR1 reads SGHRS; CDR2 reads YFSETQ. Trimming pared 4 bases from V and 8 bases from J, leaving 18 bases between. This chain's CDR3 is CASSRDTIQEGYTF. The CDR3 region has the DNA TGCGCCAGCAGCAGGGACACGATCCAAGAGGGCTACACCTTC.